These T cell receptor beta chains were read from a single sample in a study of cytomegalovirus exposure and HLA in healthy donors. TCRdb's copy holds only in-frame clones and misses some; the assay was immunoSEQ multiplex PCR. Of over 150,000 clones listed, 75% to 85% are singletons. Sequenced material: PBMCs. These receptors came from a girl aged 2 to 10 in good health and CMV-seropositive. Both conserved end residues are part of each CDR3. A D gene is named only where the DNA matches it firmly. Size is omitted from some rows. Given values are once, few, many or a class for expanded clones.

v_call: TRBV6-1
d_call: TRBD1
clone_size: .
j_call: TRBJ1-1
cdr3_aa: CASNEGTGVYTEAFF
cdr3_nt: TGTGCCAGCAACGAAGGGACAGGGGTTTACACTGAAGCTTTCTTT

v_call: TRBV30
d_call: .
clone_size: .
j_call: TRBJ1-2
cdr3_aa: CAAGQSFGYTF
cdr3_nt: TGTGCCGCCGGACAGTCTTTTGGCTACACCTTC

v_call: TRBV5-6
d_call: TRBD1
clone_size: .
j_call: TRBJ1-2
cdr3_aa: CASSKQGVNGYTF
cdr3_nt: TGTGCCAGCAGCAAACAGGGGGTGAATGGCTACACCTTC

v_call: TRBV11-2
d_call: TRBD2
clone_size: .
j_call: TRBJ2-5
cdr3_aa: CASSLSGHRVAGRLKTQYF
cdr3_nt: TGTGCCAGCAGCTTATCTGGTCACCGGGTAGCGGGAAGATTGAAGACCCAGTACTTC

v_call: TRBV6-5
d_call: TRBD1
clone_size: .
j_call: TRBJ2-7
cdr3_aa: CASSYGDRAYEQYF
cdr3_nt: TGTGCCAGCAGTTACGGGGACAGGGCCTACGAGCAGTACTTC

v_call: TRBV28
d_call: TRBD2
clone_size: .
j_call: TRBJ2-3
cdr3_aa: CASASTSGLTDTQYF
cdr3_nt: TGTGCCAGCGCCTCGACTAGCGGGCTCACAGATACGCAGTATTTT

v_call: TRBV7-3
d_call: .
clone_size: once
j_call: TRBJ2-1
cdr3_aa: CASSRRGDGNEQFF
cdr3_nt: TGTGCCAGCAGCCGAAGGGGCGATGGGAATGAGCAGTTCTTC

v_call: TRBV10-2
d_call: .
clone_size: few
j_call: TRBJ1-6
cdr3_aa: CASSDRDNSPLHF
cdr3_nt: TGCGCCAGCAGTGACAGGGATAATTCACCCCTCCACTTT

v_call: TRBV30
d_call: .
clone_size: .
j_call: TRBJ1-1
cdr3_aa: CAWGGGDLNTEAFF
cdr3_nt: TGTGCCTGGGGCGGGGGGGATTTGAACACTGAAGCTTTCTTT

v_call: TRBV21-1
d_call: .
clone_size: once
j_call: TRBJ1-5
cdr3_aa: CASSKFLGHSNQPQHF
cdr3_nt: TGTGCCAGCAGCAAATTTTTGGGGCATAGCAATCAGCCCCAGCATTTT

v_call: TRBV4-1
d_call: .
clone_size: .
j_call: TRBJ2-7
cdr3_aa: CASSQDRYEQYF
cdr3_nt: TGCGCCAGCAGCCAAGATCGCTACGAGCAGTACTTC

v_call: TRBV6-5
d_call: TRBD1
clone_size: .
j_call: TRBJ2-7
cdr3_aa: CASGDRGLYEQYF
cdr3_nt: TGTGCCAGCGGGGACAGGGGGTTGTACGAGCAGTACTTC